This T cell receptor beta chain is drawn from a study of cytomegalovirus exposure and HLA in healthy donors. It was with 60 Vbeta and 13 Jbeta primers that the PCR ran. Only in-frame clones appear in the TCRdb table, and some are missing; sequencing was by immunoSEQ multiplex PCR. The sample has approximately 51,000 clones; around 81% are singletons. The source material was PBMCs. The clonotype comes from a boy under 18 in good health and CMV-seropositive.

CDR3: CASSQVSLTEAFF. The CDR3 bases are TGCGCCAGCAGCCAAGTCAGTCTCACTGAAGCTTTCTTT. The V call is TRBV4-1, the J call TRBJ1-1; D unresolved. CDR1 and CDR2 from the germline V gene are MGHRA and YSYEKL. The CDR3 totals 13 residues. V lost 1 base to trimming and J lost 4 bases, with 7 bases between them.